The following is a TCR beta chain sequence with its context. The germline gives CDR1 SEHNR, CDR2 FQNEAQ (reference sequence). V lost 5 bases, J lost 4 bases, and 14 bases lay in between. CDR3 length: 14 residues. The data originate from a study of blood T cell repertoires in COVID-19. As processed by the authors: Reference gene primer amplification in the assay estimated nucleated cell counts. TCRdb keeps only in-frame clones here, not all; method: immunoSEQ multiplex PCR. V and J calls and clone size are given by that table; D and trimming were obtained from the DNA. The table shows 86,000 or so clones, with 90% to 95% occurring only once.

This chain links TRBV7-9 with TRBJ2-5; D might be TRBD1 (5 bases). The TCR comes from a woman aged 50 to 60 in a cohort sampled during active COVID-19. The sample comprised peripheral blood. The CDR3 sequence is CASSQPPTVETQYF. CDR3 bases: TGTGCCAGCAGCCAACCGCCGACAGTAGAGACCCAGTACTTC.